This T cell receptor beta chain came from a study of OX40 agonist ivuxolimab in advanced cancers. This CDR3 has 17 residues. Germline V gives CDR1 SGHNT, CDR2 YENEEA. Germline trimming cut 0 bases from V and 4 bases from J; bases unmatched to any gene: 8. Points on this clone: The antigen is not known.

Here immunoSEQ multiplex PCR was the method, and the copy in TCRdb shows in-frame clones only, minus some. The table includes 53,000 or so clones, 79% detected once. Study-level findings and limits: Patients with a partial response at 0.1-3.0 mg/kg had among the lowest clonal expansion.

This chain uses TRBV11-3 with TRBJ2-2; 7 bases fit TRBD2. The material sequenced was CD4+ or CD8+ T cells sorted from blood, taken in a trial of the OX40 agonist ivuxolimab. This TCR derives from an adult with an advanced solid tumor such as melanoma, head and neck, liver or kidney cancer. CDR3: CASSLDLSGGSTGELFF. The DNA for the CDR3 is TGTGCCAGCAGCTTAGATCTATCCGGGGGGTCCACCGGGGAGCTGTTTTTT.